The 22 T cell receptor beta chains in this list originate from one sample, sequenced in a study of vaccination and CD4 T cells after COVID-19. The treatment is: approximately 10-day PBMC culture with coronavirus spike peptide pools or control peptides (ViraFEST assay). Once obtained from cultured CD4+ T cells, the DNA was sequenced using the Oncomine TCR Beta short-read assay. A single record per CDR3 protein comes from TCRdb applying MiXCR to the PCR reads. The repertoire holds roughly 20,000 distinct CDR3 sequences, with less than 60% as singletons. These TCRs are of unknown antigen specificity. The sample was CD4+ T cells from blood, cultured in vitro, taken after SARS-CoV-2 vaccination. Receptor source: a human donor who had recovered from COVID-19.

This chain uses TRBV7-2 with TRBJ1-2; tentative D call: TRBD1 (6 bases). Trimming took off 0 bases at V and 7 bases at J, with 12 bases between the two ends. CDR3 size: 14 residues. The germline CDR1 and CDR2 sequences are SGHTA and FQGNSA. CDR3 sequence reads: CASSLALGAGGYTF. The CDR3 DNA reads TGTGCCAGCAGCTTAGCGCTGGGGGCGGGTGGCTACACCTTC.

V gene TRBV6-1 combines with J gene TRBJ2-7, with D perhaps matching TRBD2 (5 bases). V was trimmed by 7 bases and J by 7 bases, leaving 17 bases between them. Looked up from germline, CDR1 is MNHNS and CDR2 is SASEGT. The CDR3 sequence is 13 residues long. In nucleotides, the CDR3 is TGTGCCAGCACCTTGAGCGGCGTGGGGGAGCAGTACTTC. Protein: CASTLSGVGEQYF.

The chain recombines TRBV20-1 with TRBJ2-5; D not certain. The CDR3 runs to 13 residues. Deletions cut 0 bases from V and 4 bases from J, with 9 bases between. CDR1 is DFQATT, CDR2 SNEGSKA, per germline (reference sequence). The CDR3 here is CSAREGWRETQYF. In DNA, the CDR3 is TGCAGTGCTAGAGAAGGGTGGCGAGAGACCCAGTACTTC.

This clonotype was detected only a few times. The V and J genes are TRBV6-1 and TRBJ1-5; 8 bases match TRBD1. Germline CDR1 reads MNHNS; CDR2 reads SASEGT. Trimming at V came to 6 bases and at J to 6 bases, leaving 10 bases not matched to a gene. The length of the CDR3 is 15 residues. DNA of the CDR3: TGTGCCAGCAGCCAAGGACAGGGCGTAAGTCAGCCCCAGCATTTT. As protein: CASSQGQGVSQPQHF.

The V gene is TRBV20-1, the J gene TRBJ2-3; a possible D gene is TRBD1 (5 bases). Germline values: CDR1 DFQATT, CDR2 SNEGSKA (reference sequence). The CDR3 spans 14 residues. Trimming took 6 bases from V and 1 from J, leaving 14 bases between them. CDR3 coding DNA: TGCAGTGCGGACATCGGCAGTGGCACAGATACGCAGTATTTT. The encoded protein is CSADIGSGTDTQYF.

As for this clonotype: At one end the junction does not follow the germline gene, possibly because of a read error. The chain couples TRBV12-3 or TRBV12-4 to TRBJ2-7, with TRBD1 matching over 10 bases. This CDR3 contains 12 residues. The CDR3 nucleotides read TGTACCAGCAGCCTTACGGGGACAGGGGAGTACTTC. This gives the protein CTSSLTGTGEYF.

The J gene is TRBJ1-5, the V gene TRBV28; perhaps TRBD1 as D (5 bases). With 7 bases removed from V and 1 base from J, the gap between germline ends came to 11 bases. CDR1 and CDR2 (germline): MDHEN, SYDVKM. CDR3 size: 14 residues. The CDR3 DNA is TGTGCCAGCAAATCACCAGGGAGCAATCAGCCCCAGCATTTT. Its translation: CASKSPGSNQPQHF.

This clonotype showed up just once. The chain is built from TRBV6-1 and TRBJ2-7; D gene uncertain. V shed 6 bases and J shed 4 bases, with 7 bases lying between them. The CDR3 consists of 11 residues. Germline-derived CDR1 and CDR2 are MNHNS and SASEGT. Here the CDR3 DNA reads TGTGCCAGCAGATCCCAGTACGAGCAGTACTTC. Amino acid sequence: CASRSQYEQYF.

The gene calls are TRBV7-8 and TRBJ1-1; a possible D gene is TRBD1 (6 bases). The CDR3 covers 14 residues. V was trimmed by 5 bases and J by 4 bases, leaving 14 bases between them. Germline-derived CDR1 and CDR2 are SGHVS and FQNEAQ. The CDR3 reads CASSPRTGSTEAFF. Written as DNA, the CDR3 is TGTGCCAGCAGCCCTCGAACAGGGTCCACTGAAGCTTTCTTT.

The CDR3 reads CASSLLAGGRTGELFF. CDR3 nucleotides: TGTGCCAGCAGTTTACTAGCGGGAGGTCGGACCGGGGAGCTGTTTTTT. This chain links TRBV27 with TRBJ2-2; 11 positions match TRBD2. This CDR3 spans 16 amino acids. Trimming at V came to 2 bases and at J to 5 bases, leaving 4 bases not matched to a gene. CDR1 and CDR2 (germline): MNHEY, SMNVEV (reference sequence).

J is TRBJ2-7 and V is TRBV2; 8 bases align to TRBD1. V lost 6 bases to trimming and J lost 5 bases; unmatched junction nucleotides: 12. There are 15 residues in the CDR3. Per the germline V gene, CDR1 is SNHLY and CDR2 is FYNNEI. The CDR3 sequence: CASRGAGGVNDEQYF. The CDR3 DNA reads TGTGCCAGCAGGGGGGCAGGGGGCGTGAACGACGAGCAGTACTTC.

This chain uses TRBV24-1 with TRBJ2-3; 8 bases line up with TRBD1. The CDR3 extends over 14 amino acids. Germline CDR1 reads KGHDR; CDR2 reads SFDVKD. V was clipped by 4 bases and J by 2 bases; unmatched bases: 1. The CDR3 DNA follows: TGTGCCACCAGTGAGCAGGGGGCCACAGATACGCAGTATTTT. Amino acid sequence: CATSEQGATDTQYF.

Only one count was recorded for this clonotype. V is TRBV27 and J is TRBJ2-7, with 8 bases aligning to TRBD1. The CDR3 covers 13 residues. The trim removed 6 bases at V and 3 bases at J, leaving 4 bases unmatched. The germline CDR1 and CDR2 sequences are MNHEY and SMNVEV (reference sequence). In DNA form, the CDR3 reads TGTGCCAGCAGAAGAGACAGGGGCTACGAGCAGTACTTC. This translates into CASRRDRGYEQYF.

The chain couples TRBV4-3 to TRBJ1-2; D ambiguous. The V gene's germline CDR1 is LGHNA and CDR2 YSLEER. The CDR3 runs 13 residues. V was shortened by 4 bases and J by 3 bases, with 9 bases between the two germline ends. CDR3 sequence (DNA): TGCGCCAGCAGCCCCCAGGTTCACTATGGCTACACCTTC. Amino acids: CASSPQVHYGYTF.

The CDR3 is CASSLSVGGGFRETQYF. For the CDR3, the DNA is TGTGCCAGCAGCTTGTCTGTTGGCGGGGGGTTTCGAGAGACCCAGTACTTC. This chain uses TRBV5-6 with TRBJ2-5; 8 positions match TRBD2. The CDR3 is 17 amino acids. Germline lookup yields CDR1 SGHDT and CDR2 YYEEEE. Trimming took 1 base from V and 4 from J; bases not matched to a gene: 12.

The CDR3 is CASSGSGSYNEQFF. Written as DNA, the CDR3 is TGTGCCAGCAGTGGTAGCGGATCCTACAATGAGCAGTTCTTC. This sequence joins TRBV25-1 and TRBJ2-1, with D possibly matching TRBD2 (6 bases). V lost 4 bases and J 1 base, leaving 8 bases between the germline ends. CDR1 is MGHDK, CDR2 SYGVNS, per germline. CDR3 length: 14 amino acids. Together with reference TRBV25-1 and TRBJ2-1, the CDR3 gives the full variable domain: EADIYQTPRYLVIGTGKKITLECSQTMGHDKMYWYQQDPGMELHLIHYSYGVNSTEKGDLSSESTVSRIRTEHFPLTLESARPSHTSQYLCASSGSGSYNEQFFGPGTRLTVL.

CDR3 region: CASSIGGRDEQYF. Written as DNA, the CDR3 is TGTGCCAGTAGTATAGGAGGCAGGGACGAGCAGTACTTC. This chain connects TRBV19 to TRBJ2-7; a possible D gene is TRBD1 (5 bases). The CDR3 is made up of 13 amino acids. V dropped 1 base and J dropped 5 bases, with 9 bases sitting between them. Germline CDR1 LNHDA, CDR2 SQIVND (reference sequence). Together with reference TRBV19 and TRBJ2-7, the CDR3 gives the full variable domain: DGGITQSPKYLFRKEGQNVTLSCEQNLNHDAMYWYRQDPGQGLRLIYYSQIVNDFQKGDIAEGYSVSREKKESFPLTVTSAQKNPTAFYLCASSIGGRDEQYFGPGTRLTVT.

V gene TRBV7-2 combines with J gene TRBJ2-3, with a weak D call TRBD1 (6 bases). This CDR3 is built from 13 residues. Germline V gene data show CDR1 as SGHTA and CDR2 as FQGNSA. Trimming took 5 bases from V and 5 from J, leaving 11 bases between them. CDR3 residues: CASSHRVQDTQYF. In nucleotides, the CDR3 is TGTGCCAGCAGCCACAGGGTACAAGATACGCAGTATTTT.

The DNA of the CDR3 is TGTGCCAGCAGTTTATTCGGGGTCGCCTACGAGCAGTACTTC. Translated: CASSLFGVAYEQYF. J is TRBJ2-7 and V is TRBV28; D perhaps matches TRBD2 (5 bases). The germline gives CDR1 MDHEN, CDR2 SYDVKM. Trimming removed 1 base at V and 2 bases at J, with 9 bases between. This CDR3 has 14 residues.

V usage is TRBV7-9 and J usage is TRBJ2-1, with a weak D call TRBD2 (7 bases). Trimming took 3 bases from V and 7 from J, leaving 19 bases between them. CDR3 length equals 16 residues. Per the germline V gene, CDR1 is SEHNR and CDR2 is FQNEAQ (reference sequence). The CDR3 DNA follows: TGTGCCAGCAGCTTTGGGGGCCTAGCGGCAGGGAATGAGCAGTTCTTC. Translating gives CASSFGGLAAGNEQFF.

Only a few counts were recorded for this clonotype. The chain has TRBV19 and TRBJ1-5; D is ambiguous. Trimming left V 1 base short and J 4 bases short, with 8 bases between. The CDR3 has 14 amino acids. CDR1 LNHDA and CDR2 SQIVND come from the germline V gene (reference sequence). The CDR3 spells CASSIVQPNQPQHF. In nucleotides, the CDR3 is TGTGCCAGTAGTATAGTACAGCCAAATCAGCCCCAGCATTTT.

The chain has TRBV11-2 and TRBJ1-6, with TRBD1 matching over 11 bases. Germline CDR1 and CDR2: SGHAT and FQNNGV. J gave up 10 bases and V 1 base, and 3 bases lay outside the gene matches. CDR3 length: 15 amino acids. The CDR3: CASSLVDRGQSPLHF. CDR3 DNA sequence: TGTGCCAGCAGCTTAGTGGACAGGGGGCAATCACCCCTCCACTTT.